These T cell receptor beta chains were read from a single sample in a study of T cells in Graves' hyperthyroidism and ophthalmopathy. TCRdb re-called the multiplex PCR reads through MiXCR, storing one row per CDR3 protein. The repertoire includes roughly 400,000 distinct CDR3 sequences, just under 25% of them detected once, and about 73% sits in the top ten. Sequenced material: blood. The origin of the receptors is a man aged 45-60 years with Graves' hyperthyroidism. CDR3s include the opening cysteine and the closing phenylalanine or tryptophan. A D gene is named only where the DNA matches it firmly. Size is stated for part of the rows, as once, few or many counts, or as a class when the clone is expanded.

j_gene: TRBJ2-7
v_gene: TRBV28
d_gene: NA
abundance: few
CDR3aa: CASRLGPGLYYEQYF
CDR3nt: TGTGCCAGCAGACTCGGGCCAGGGTTGTATTACGAGCAGTACTTC

j_gene: TRBJ2-3
v_gene: TRBV11-2
d_gene: NA
abundance: few
CDR3aa: CASSFRGSASTDTQYF
CDR3nt: TGTGCCAGCAGCTTTCGGGGGAGCGCTAGCACAGATACGCAGTATTTT

j_gene: TRBJ2-7
v_gene: TRBV28
d_gene: NA
abundance: many
CDR3aa: CASGAGTYEQYF
CDR3nt: TGTGCCTCTGGGGCGGGCACCTACGAGCAGTACTTC

j_gene: TRBJ2-2
v_gene: TRBV9
d_gene: NA
abundance: NA
CDR3aa: CASSVEVALTGELFF
CDR3nt: TGTGCCAGCAGCGTAGAGGTAGCTTTAACCGGGGAGCTGTTTTTT

j_gene: TRBJ2-1
v_gene: TRBV27
d_gene: TRBD1
abundance: many
CDR3aa: CASSLTRDRRNEQFF
CDR3nt: TGTGCCAGCAGTTTAACACGGGACAGAAGGAATGAGCAGTTCTTC

j_gene: TRBJ2-2
v_gene: TRBV19
d_gene: NA
abundance: NA
CDR3aa: CASSRSGLNTGELFF
CDR3nt: TGTGCCAGTAGTCGGAGCGGATTGAACACCGGGGAGCTGTTTTTT

j_gene: TRBJ2-7
v_gene: TRBV12-5
d_gene: TRBD1
abundance: medium-sized
CDR3aa: CASGFGTGDYEQYF
CDR3nt: TGTGCTAGTGGCTTCGGGACAGGGGACTACGAGCAGTACTTC

j_gene: TRBJ2-1
v_gene: TRBV24-1
d_gene: NA
abundance: NA
CDR3aa: CATSGTSSYEQFF
CDR3nt: TGTGCCACGTCCGGGACAAGCTCCTACGAGCAGTTCTTC

j_gene: TRBJ2-5
v_gene: TRBV28
d_gene: NA
abundance: many
CDR3aa: CASSLSQETQYF
CDR3nt: TGTGCCAGCAGTTTGTCTCAAGAGACCCAGTACTTC

j_gene: TRBJ1-6
v_gene: TRBV9
d_gene: TRBD1
abundance: NA
CDR3aa: CASSGGTAGNSPLHF
CDR3nt: TGTGCCAGCAGCGGCGGGACAGCCGGGAATTCACCCCTCCACTTT

j_gene: TRBJ1-1
v_gene: TRBV7-9
d_gene: NA
abundance: NA
CDR3aa: CASSSTIDTEAFF
CDR3nt: TGTGCCAGCAGCTCTACAATAGACACTGAAGCTTTCTTT

j_gene: TRBJ1-1
v_gene: TRBV6-1
d_gene: TRBD1
abundance: NA
CDR3aa: CASRRGLVEAFF
CDR3nt: TGTGCCAGCAGGAGGGGGCTAGTTGAAGCTTTCTTT

j_gene: TRBJ2-2
v_gene: TRBV18
d_gene: TRBD1
abundance: NA
CDR3aa: CASSPPDRGNTGELFF
CDR3nt: TGTGCCAGCTCACCACCTGACAGGGGAAACACCGGGGAGCTGTTTTTT

j_gene: TRBJ2-6
v_gene: TRBV6-1
d_gene: NA
abundance: few
CDR3aa: CASYNRDGANVLTF
CDR3nt: TGTGCCAGCTACAACAGGGATGGGGCCAACGTCCTGACTTTC

j_gene: TRBJ2-1
v_gene: TRBV27
d_gene: NA
abundance: many
CDR3aa: CASSIFASGSGEQFF
CDR3nt: TGTGCCAGCAGTATTTTTGCCTCAGGATCAGGGGAGCAGTTCTTC

j_gene: TRBJ1-1
v_gene: TRBV5-1
d_gene: NA
abundance: many
CDR3aa: CASSHQGSNTEAFF
CDR3nt: TGCGCCAGCAGCCATCAGGGGAGTAACACTGAAGCTTTCTTT

j_gene: TRBJ2-7
v_gene: TRBV28
d_gene: NA
abundance: few
CDR3aa: CASSLRGHDYEQYF
CDR3nt: TGTGCCAGCAGTTTACGTGGACATGACTACGAGCAGTACTTC

j_gene: TRBJ2-2
v_gene: TRBV30
d_gene: NA
abundance: few
CDR3aa: CACRITGELFF
CDR3nt: TGTGCCTGCAGGATCACCGGGGAGCTGTTTTTT

j_gene: TRBJ1-4
v_gene: TRBV12-3/TRBV12-4
d_gene: TRBD1
abundance: NA
CDR3aa: CASSFRGGNEKLFF
CDR3nt: TGTGCCAGCAGTTTCAGAGGGGGCAATGAAAAACTGTTTTTT

j_gene: TRBJ1-1
v_gene: TRBV12-3/TRBV12-4
d_gene: TRBD1
abundance: many
CDR3aa: CAISRQGRGTEAFF
CDR3nt: TGTGCCATCTCGAGACAGGGAAGGGGAACTGAAGCTTTCTTT

j_gene: TRBJ1-2
v_gene: TRBV5-1
d_gene: TRBD1
abundance: NA
CDR3aa: CASSLRTGDAHGYTF
CDR3nt: TGCGCCAGCAGCTTGCGGACAGGGGATGCACATGGCTACACCTTC

j_gene: TRBJ2-5
v_gene: TRBV25-1
d_gene: TRBD2
abundance: NA
CDR3aa: CASSAGTSRAETQYF
CDR3nt: TGTGCCAGCAGTGCCGGGACTAGCCGGGCAGAGACCCAGTACTTC

j_gene: TRBJ2-7
v_gene: TRBV11-2
d_gene: TRBD2
abundance: many
CDR3aa: CASSFSGRGSYEQYF
CDR3nt: TGTGCCAGCAGCTTTAGCGGGAGGGGGTCCTACGAGCAGTACTTC

j_gene: TRBJ2-3
v_gene: TRBV6-2/TRBV6-3
d_gene: NA
abundance: many
CDR3aa: CASSSPGGGSVDTQYF
CDR3nt: TGTGCCAGCAGTTCACCGGGGGGCGGGAGCGTGGATACGCAGTATTTT